This entry lists 18 T cell receptor beta chains sequenced from one sample in a study of cytomegalovirus exposure and HLA in healthy donors. PCR used 60 Vbeta primers and 13 Jbeta primers. TCRdb's table, derived via immunoSEQ multiplex PCR, lists solely in-frame clones and lacks some. This listing includes about 130,000 clones. The sequenced sample consisted of PBMCs. The receptors originated from a man aged 30-40 years in good health and CMV-seronegative.

The chain employs TRBV19 and TRBJ1-1; no clear D gene. Germline CDR1 is LNHDA and CDR2 is SQIVND (reference sequence). The CDR3 totals 11 residues. V lost 5 bases and J lost 3, with 4 bases in between. The CDR3 DNA follows: TGTGCCAGTAGTCGAGACACTGAAGCTTTCTTT. It translates to CASSRDTEAFF.

This chain connects TRBV2 to TRBJ1-5, with a tentative D call TRBD1 (6 bases). There are 14 residues in the CDR3. From germline, CDR1 is SNHLY and CDR2 FYNNEI. Trimming took off 8 bases at V and 3 bases at J, with 14 bases between the two ends. The CDR3 DNA follows: TGTGCCAGCTCCGTGACAGGAGACAATCAGCCCCAGCATTTT. Amino acids: CASSVTGDNQPQHF.

This chain joins TRBV28 and TRBJ1-2; 8 nucleotides align to TRBD1. This CDR3 has 14 residues. The germline V gene has CDR1 MDHEN and CDR2 SYDVKM. V gave up 6 bases and J gave up 4 bases; unmatched junction bases: 7. CDR3 DNA sequence: TGTGCCAGCAGACCACAGGGGGGACTCTATGGCTACACCTTC. Protein: CASRPQGGLYGYTF.

CDR3 sequence reads: CASSQYLGLAALNEQFF. The DNA of the CDR3 is TGTGCCAGCAGCCAATACCTCGGCCTAGCGGCACTCAATGAGCAGTTCTTC. The rearrangement links TRBV14 to TRBJ2-1, with 7 bases fitting TRBD2. The J segment lost 6 bases and the V segment lost 2 bases, leaving 13 bases of the junction unmatched. CDR1 and CDR2 (germline): SGHDN, FVKESK. This CDR3 has 17 residues.

The chain recombines TRBV4-3 with TRBJ2-2; D uncertain. The CDR3 spans 14 residues. Trimming shortened V by 1 base and J by 4 bases, and 7 bases separated the two germline ends. CDR1 is LGHNA, CDR2 YSLEER, per germline. For the CDR3, the DNA is TGCGCCAGCAGCCAAGGACTCTCCACCGGGGAGCTGTTTTTT. Its translation: CASSQGLSTGELFF.

The chain employs TRBV15 and TRBJ1-5; D possibly corresponds to TRBD1 (6 bases). The CDR3 sequence is 16 residues long. Trimming removed 3 bases at V and 9 bases at J, with 21 bases between. Germline assignment: CDR1 LNHNV and CDR2 YYDKDF (reference sequence). CDR3 nucleotide sequence: TGTGCCACCAGCAGGGGGGGGGACATTGGTTCGATGCCCCAGCATTTT. This gives the protein CATSRGGDIGSMPQHF.

The chain employs TRBV4-3 and TRBJ2-2; D is possibly TRBD2 (6 bases). Germline assignment: CDR1 LGHNA and CDR2 YSLEER. The CDR3 consists of 15 residues. V dropped 1 base and J dropped 4 bases, with 10 bases sitting between them. The CDR3: CASSQAGVVTGELFF. The CDR3 bases are TGCGCCAGCAGCCAAGCGGGAGTGGTCACCGGGGAGCTGTTTTTT.

The chain carries TRBV2 and TRBJ1-1; unclear D gene. V was shortened by 4 bases and J by 1 base, with 7 bases between the two germline ends. Germline V gene sequence: CDR1 SNHLY, CDR2 FYNNEI. The CDR3 runs to 13 residues. CDR3 in amino acids: CASSGGENTEAFF. In nucleotides, the CDR3 is TGTGCCAGCAGTGGCGGAGAGAACACTGAAGCTTTCTTT.

CDR3 nucleotide sequence: TGCGCCAGCAGCGCTAGACTAGCGGGAGTCCGGGATACGCAGTATTTT. Translating it yields CASSARLAGVRDTQYF. The V and J genes are TRBV5-1 and TRBJ2-3, with TRBD2 matching 12 bases. The trim removed 4 bases at V and 6 bases at J, leaving 9 bases unmatched. From germline, CDR1 is SGHRS and CDR2 YFSETQ. The CDR3 runs to 16 residues. The full variable domain, its missing parts supplied by reference TRBV5-1 and TRBJ2-3, is KAGVTQTPRYLIKTRGQQVTLSCSPISGHRSVSWYQQTPGQGLQFLFEYFSETQRNKGNFPGRFSGRQFSNSRSEMNVSTLELGDSALYLCASSARLAGVRDTQYFGPGTRLTVL.

This CDR3 reads CASSQDAGAGRVSYEQYF. CDR3 coding DNA: TGCGCCAGCAGCCAAGACGCAGGGGCAGGGAGGGTCTCCTACGAGCAGTACTTC. The chain recombines TRBV4-3 with TRBJ2-7, with TRBD2 as a possible D gene (7 bases). The CDR3 is made up of 18 amino acids. Trimming pared 0 bases from V and 0 bases from J, leaving 18 bases between. CDR1 and CDR2 (germline): LGHNA, YSLEER.

Remarks on this clone: The junction departs from the called germline gene at one end, perhaps through a read error. This rearrangement joins TRBV19 to TRBJ1-1; tentative D call: TRBD1 (5 bases). The CDR3 consists of 11 residues. Per the germline V gene, CDR1 is LNHDA and CDR2 is SQIVND (reference sequence). CDR3 amino acids: CALGQPPSVLF. CDR3 in DNA: TGTGCCCTGGGGCAGCCGCCCTCTGTCCTCTTT. Full variable domain (outside the CDR3, taken from reference TRBV19 and TRBJ1-1): DGGITQSPKYLFRKEGQNVTLSCEQNLNHDAMYWYRQDPGQGLRLIYYSQIVNDFQKGDIAEGYSVSREKKESFPLTVTSAQKNPTAFYLCALGQPPSVLFGQGTRLTVV.

The chain uses TRBV11-3 and TRBJ2-1, with 8 bases aligning to TRBD2. The length of the CDR3 is 17 residues. V was pared by 5 bases and J by 4 bases, with 13 bases of the junction left unmatched. Per germline, CDR1 SGHNT and CDR2 YENEEA. CDR3 bases: TGTGCCAGCAGCCCCAGGGGAGCGGGAGTGGGATACAATGAGCAGTTCTTC. It yields the protein CASSPRGAGVGYNEQFF.

V is TRBV10-1 and J is TRBJ2-7, with 10 bases fitting TRBD2. This CDR3 has 13 residues. J lost 4 bases, V lost 5 bases, and 2 bases had no gene match. The germline V gene encodes CDR1 WNHNN and CDR2 SYGVQD (reference sequence). DNA for the CDR3: TGCGCCAGCAGTCTAGCGGGAGCGTACGAGCAGTACTTC. Translating it yields CASSLAGAYEQYF.

The chain combines TRBV4-1 with TRBJ1-6; D gene unclear. Trimming removed 0 bases at V and 4 bases at J, with 13 bases between. CDR1 is MGHRA and CDR2 is YSYEKL in the germline V gene. The CDR3 is 17 amino acids. For the CDR3, the DNA is TGCGCCAGCAGCCAAGAGGTTCGGGTAGTTTATAATTCACCCCTCCACTTT. Its protein is CASSQEVRVVYNSPLHF.

The chain joins TRBV7-7 to TRBJ2-5; D may be TRBD1 (5 bases). Germline loops: CDR1 SSHAT, CDR2 FNYEAQ (reference sequence). The CDR3 has 13 residues. V was trimmed by 5 bases and J by 5 bases, leaving 12 bases between them. The CDR3 region has the DNA TGTGCCAGCAGCCCCGGACAAGTTGAGACCCAGTACTTC. This sequence encodes CASSPGQVETQYF.

The rearrangement links TRBV28 to TRBJ2-7; 7 bases align to TRBD1. The V gene's germline CDR1 is MDHEN and CDR2 SYDVKM. There are 13 residues in the CDR3. J was trimmed by 3 bases and V by 6 bases; bases with no gene match: 5. CDR3 region: CASRGGRFYEQYF. The CDR3 DNA reads as TGTGCCAGCAGAGGGGGCAGGTTCTACGAGCAGTACTTC.

V and J are TRBV2 and TRBJ2-2; D is undetermined. This CDR3 spans 15 amino acids. V was pared by 4 bases and J by 0 bases, with 9 bases between. Germline V CDR1 and CDR2: SNHLY, FYNNEI. DNA of the CDR3: TGTGCCAGCAGTGGGCTAGTTACGAACACCGGGGAGCTGTTTTTT. Translated: CASSGLVTNTGELFF.

The rearrangement links TRBV19 to TRBJ2-7; D gene uncertain. V was pared by 4 bases and J by 3 bases, with 10 bases between. The CDR3 has 13 residues. Germline V lookup: CDR1 LNHDA, CDR2 SQIVND (reference sequence). This chain's CDR3 is CASSTGPLYEQYF. CDR3 bases: TGTGCCAGTAGTACAGGCCCCCTCTACGAGCAGTACTTC.